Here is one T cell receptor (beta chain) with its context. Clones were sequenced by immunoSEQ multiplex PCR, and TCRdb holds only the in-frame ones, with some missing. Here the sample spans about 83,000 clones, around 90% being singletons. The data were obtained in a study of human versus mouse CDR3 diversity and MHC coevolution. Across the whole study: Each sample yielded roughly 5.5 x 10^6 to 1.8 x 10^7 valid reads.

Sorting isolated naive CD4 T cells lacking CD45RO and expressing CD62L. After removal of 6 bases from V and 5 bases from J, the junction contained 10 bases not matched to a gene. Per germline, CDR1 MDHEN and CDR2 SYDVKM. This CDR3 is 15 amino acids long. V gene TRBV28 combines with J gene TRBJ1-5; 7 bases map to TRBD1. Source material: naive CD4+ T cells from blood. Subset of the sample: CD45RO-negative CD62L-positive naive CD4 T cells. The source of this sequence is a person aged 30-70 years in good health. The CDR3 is CASSSPGQYYQPQHF. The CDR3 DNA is TGTGCCAGCAGCTCTCCGGGACAGTATTATCAGCCCCAGCATTTT. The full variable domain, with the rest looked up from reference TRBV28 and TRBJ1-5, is DVKVTQSSRYLVKRTGEKVFLECVQDMDHENMFWYRQDPGLGLRLIYFSYDVKMKEKGDIPEGYSVSREKKERFSLILESASTNQTSMYLCASSSPGQYYQPQHFGDGTRLSIL.